This T cell receptor (beta chain) was captured by sequencing in a study of shared clonotypes between healthy human individuals. The germline gives CDR1 SGHTS, CDR2 YDEGEE. CDR3 size: 14 residues. As defined, naive CD8 cells were CD45RO-negative and positively selected for CCR7, with terminally differentiated effector memory CD45RA+ cells excluded. The method was immunoSEQ multiplex PCR; TCRdb's version includes in-frame clones alone and lacks a portion of them. The table has about 700,000 clones, around 92% seen once. The chain uses TRBV5-8 and TRBJ2-5; no clear D gene. TRBJ2-7 explains the end of the DNA better; the J call may be wrong. The receptor comes from a man aged 25 to 40 in good health. The sample consisted of naive CD8+ T cells sorted from blood. CDR3 in amino acids: CASRPRRSSYEQYF. CDR3 coding DNA: TGTGCCAGCAGGCCGCGCAGAAGCTCCTACGAGCAGTACTTC.